This T cell receptor beta chain was found in a study of T cells in Graves' hyperthyroidism and ophthalmopathy. As for the study in general: Peripheral blood was acquired at first diagnosis, ahead of any therapy whatsoever.

RNA transcripts were the template for amplifying TCR beta CDR3 regions. Carried out on the TCR CDR3, a first-round RT-PCR used the HTBI primer set. TCRdb independently ran MiXCR on the multiplex PCR reads; one entry per CDR3 protein. The table has fewer than 350,000 distinct CDR3 sequences, 15% to 20% seen once. V shed 5 bases and J 5 bases; nucleotides not matched to a gene: 12. This CDR3 is built from 15 residues. The germline V gene encodes CDR1 MDHEN and CDR2 SYDVKM. This clonotype was seen many times. The sequence was obtained from a woman aged 40-49 years with Graves' ophthalmopathy. What was sequenced was blood. The chain joins TRBV28 to TRBJ2-7, with 7 nucleotides matching TRBD2. DNA of the CDR3: TGTGCCAGCAGTGGCCTAGGGCGGGAGATCCACGAGCAGTACTTC. This codes for CASSGLGREIHEQYF.